These 21 T cell receptor beta chains were all obtained from the same sample, sequenced in a study of blood T cell repertoires in COVID-19. The assay was immunoSEQ multiplex PCR, and TCRdb's table has in-frame clones only and misses some. Here the sample spans 200,000 to 300,000 clones, roughly 80% being singletons. The material sequenced was peripheral blood. These TCRs come from a woman aged 80 or older with COVID-19, enrolled during active disease.

The rearrangement uses TRBV24-1 and TRBJ2-2; 10 positions match TRBD1. The CDR3 spans 17 residues. In germline, CDR1 is KGHDR, CDR2 SFDVKD. V gave up 5 bases and J gave up 6 bases; unmatched junction bases: 11. CDR3 protein: CATSAKTGTGAAGELFF. CDR3 bases: TGTGCCACCAGTGCTAAGACCGGGACAGGGGCGGCCGGGGAGCTGTTTTTT.

The rearrangement joins TRBV6-5 to TRBJ2-1, with D unclear. Germline V gives CDR1 MNHEY, CDR2 SVGAGI. This CDR3 spans 11 amino acids. The germline V and J ends were trimmed by 5 bases and 7 bases, with 6 bases remaining between them. The CDR3 sequence: CASSQQNEQFF. In DNA form, the CDR3 reads TGTGCCAGCAGTCAACAGAATGAGCAGTTCTTC.

The V call is TRBV3-1 (or the pseudogene TRBV3-2), the J call TRBJ2-2, with D possibly being TRBD2 (5 bases). Germline values: CDR1 LGHDT, CDR2 YNNKEL (reference sequence). The CDR3 spans 15 residues. The V gene lost 1 base and the J gene lost 1 base, with 7 bases spanning the gap. As DNA, the CDR3 is TGTGCCAGCAGCCAAGGGACTCTGAACACCGGGGAGCTGTTTTTT. This translates into CASSQGTLNTGELFF.

In its sample, this clone was seen once. This chain connects TRBV6-5 to TRBJ1-1, with D uncertain. CDR1 and CDR2 from the germline V gene are MNHEY and SVGAGI. The length of the CDR3 is 15 residues. V lost 6 bases, J lost 6 bases, and 20 bases lay in between. The CDR3 DNA follows: TGTGCCAGCAGGGATCGTGGGCAGCCTAACCCTGAAGCTTTCTTT. Residues: CASRDRGQPNPEAFF.

The chain carries TRBV11-2 and TRBJ1-4; 7 bases are a match to TRBD1. Germline V CDR1 and CDR2: SGHAT, FQNNGV. This CDR3 is 16 amino acids long. The J segment lost 6 bases and the V segment lost 4 bases, leaving 11 bases of the junction unmatched. The CDR3 coding sequence is TGTGCCAGCAGCTCGGGACAGAGGCCCGGAGATGAAAAACTGTTTTTT. Its protein is CASSSGQRPGDEKLFF.

The genes are TRBV7-6 and TRBJ2-1; weak D call: TRBD2 (6 bases). V shed 5 bases and J shed 4 bases, with 15 bases lying between them. Germline CDR1 reads SGHVS; CDR2 reads FNYEAQ. The CDR3 totals 15 residues. CDR3 in amino acids: CASSITTRRYNEQFF. In DNA, the CDR3 is TGTGCCAGCAGCATAACGACTAGGAGGTACAATGAGCAGTTCTTC.

The chain recombines TRBV6-6 with TRBJ1-1, with a possible D match to TRBD1 (6 bases). V lost 8 bases and J lost 11, with 24 bases in between. The CDR3 totals 14 residues. CDR1 is MNHNY, CDR2 SVGAGI, per germline (reference sequence). CDR3 in amino acids: CASGRDTRAGRAFF. The CDR3 DNA follows: TGTGCCAGCGGACGGGACACTCGGGCGGGCCGCGCTTTCTTT.

V and J are TRBV11-3 and TRBJ2-3; D not resolved. The CDR3 extends over 12 amino acids. V lost 5 bases to trimming and J lost 3 bases, with 6 bases between them. Germline values: CDR1 SGHNT, CDR2 YENEEA. The CDR3 here is CASSGLTDTQYF. CDR3 DNA sequence: TGTGCCAGCAGCGGCTTGACAGATACGCAGTATTTT.

The chain couples TRBV29-1 to TRBJ2-2; D ambiguous. CDR1 is SQVTM, CDR2 ANQGSEA, per germline. The CDR3 runs 12 residues. V lost 5 bases to trimming and J lost 5 bases, with 9 bases between them. CDR3 sequence: CSVRLRTGELFF. In nucleotides, the CDR3 is TGCAGCGTTAGACTCCGGACCGGGGAGCTGTTTTTT.

This chain uses TRBV7-8 with TRBJ2-5; 8 bases agree with TRBD2. The V and J ends lost 5 bases and 3 bases, in that order; junction bases with no gene match: 11. The CDR3 runs to 16 residues. In germline, CDR1 is SGHVS, CDR2 FQNEAQ. The CDR3 DNA follows: TGTGCCAGCAGCCCCTTAGCGGGGCGACGGGAAGAGACCCAGTACTTC. It is translated as CASSPLAGRREETQYF.

CDR3 DNA: TGTGCCAGCAGAAAAGACTTAAGTGAGCAGTTCTTC. Protein sequence: CASRKDLSEQFF. The chain is built from TRBV6-6 and TRBJ2-1; D is unclear. The CDR3 covers 12 residues. Trimming removed 6 bases from V and 9 bases from J, with 12 bases in between. CDR1 is MNHNY and CDR2 is SVGAGI in the germline V gene (reference sequence).

This clone was found a few times. The V gene is TRBV18, the J gene TRBJ1-1; TRBD1 might be the D (6 bases). V lost 4 bases and J 4 bases, leaving 16 bases between the germline ends. The CDR3 covers 15 residues. Germline-derived CDR1 and CDR2 are KGHSH and LQKENI. The CDR3 spells CASSLLDSSSTEAFF. Here the CDR3 DNA reads TGTGCCAGCTCACTATTGGACAGTTCGAGCACTGAAGCTTTCTTT.

J is TRBJ2-3 and V is TRBV30, with TRBD2 matching 7 bases. CDR1 is GTSNPN, CDR2 SVGIG, per germline (reference sequence). The V gene end was trimmed by 5 bases and the J gene end by 4 bases; junction bases not matched to a gene: 0. This CDR3 region has 11 residues. The CDR3 here is CAWAGADTQYF. DNA for the CDR3: TGTGCCTGGGCGGGGGCAGATACGCAGTATTTT.

The chain joins TRBV6-5 to TRBJ2-7, with a possible D match to TRBD1 (5 bases). V was pared by 6 bases and J by 1 base, with 10 bases between. In germline, CDR1 is MNHEY, CDR2 SVGAGI. There are 13 residues in the CDR3. The CDR3 loop reads CASSRQLSYEQYF. The DNA of the CDR3 is TGTGCCAGCAGCCGACAGCTATCCTACGAGCAGTACTTC.

This chain joins TRBV25-1 and TRBJ1-5, with 8 nucleotides matching TRBD1. The J segment lost 2 bases and the V segment lost 4 bases, leaving 4 bases of the junction unmatched. The CDR3 sequence is 15 residues long. Germline values: CDR1 MGHDK, CDR2 SYGVNS. The CDR3 loop is CASSGGTGRNQPQHF. As DNA, the CDR3 is TGTGCCAGCAGTGGGGGGACAGGACGCAATCAGCCCCAGCATTTT.

The chain links TRBV28 to TRBJ2-5, with 7 bases aligning to TRBD2. The CDR3 consists of 16 residues. V lost 9 bases to trimming and J lost 4 bases; unmatched junction nucleotides: 17. Germline V lookup: CDR1 MDHEN, CDR2 SYDVKM. Here the CDR3 reads CASRGVAIALRETQYF. The CDR3 DNA sequence: TGTGCCAGTCGGGGGGTGGCTATCGCCCTGCGAGAGACCCAGTACTTC. Combining the CDR3 with reference TRBV28 and TRBJ2-5 gives the whole variable domain DVKVTQSSRYLVKRTGEKVFLECVQDMDHENMFWYRQDPGLGLRLIYFSYDVKMKEKGDIPEGYSVSREKKERFSLILESASTNQTSMYLCASRGVAIALRETQYFGPGTRLLVL.

This clone occurred a few times. DNA of the CDR3: TGTGCCAGCGGGGACAGGGTGAGGAATTCACCCCTCCACTTT. It yields the protein CASGDRVRNSPLHF. The genes are TRBV27 and TRBJ1-6, with 9 bases fitting TRBD1. The V gene's germline CDR1 is MNHEY and CDR2 SMNVEV (reference sequence). The length of the CDR3 is 14 residues. J lost 7 bases, V lost 8 bases, and 6 bases had no gene match.

The V gene is TRBV3-1 (or the pseudogene TRBV3-2), the J gene TRBJ1-2, with a weak D call TRBD1 (5 bases). The CDR3 spans 15 residues. V was trimmed by 1 base and J by 1 base, leaving 10 bases between them. Germline V CDR1 and CDR2: LGHDT, YNNKEL (reference sequence). CDR3 sequence (DNA): TGTGCCAGCAGCCAAGCCAGACAGATTAACTATGGCTACACCTTC. Translated: CASSQARQINYGYTF.

Points on this clone: It is unclear where the CDR3 begins or ends on the DNA, so no DNA is shown, and the CDR3 is as TCRdb lists it. The CDR3 sequence is CASSKGVGGGIGRSSVNYGYTF. The chain has TRBV21-1 and TRBJ1-2. TRBV21-1 is designated a pseudogene. The CDR3 is 22 amino acids in total, end residues counted.

This rearrangement joins TRBV7-9 to TRBJ1-1; D is unclear. V was shortened by 3 bases and J by 10 bases, with 9 bases between the two germline ends. CDR3 length: 11 residues. Germline assignment: CDR1 SEHNR and CDR2 FQNEAQ (reference sequence). In nucleotides, the CDR3 is TGTGCCAGCAGCTTTGGTAGTGCAGCTTTCTTT. Translating gives CASSFGSAAFF. The variable domain in full, with the rest retrieved from reference TRBV7-9 and TRBJ1-1, is DTGVSQNPRHKITKRGQNVTFRCDPISEHNRLYWYRQTLGQGPEFLTYFQNEAQLEKSRLLSDRFSAERPKGSFSTLEIQRTEQGDSAMYLCASSFGSAAFFGQGTRLTVV.

The rearrangement links TRBV18 to TRBJ2-7; 8 bases align to TRBD1. Germline lookup yields CDR1 KGHSH and CDR2 LQKENI. Germline trimming cut 5 bases from V and 4 bases from J; bases unmatched to any gene: 7. The CDR3 has 14 amino acids. The DNA of the CDR3 is TGTGCCAGCTCAGCGAACCAGGGGGCATACGAGCAGTACTTC. It encodes CASSANQGAYEQYF.